The 15 T cell receptor beta chains below were found in one sample sequenced in a study of T cell clonotyping in hematopoietic cell transplantation. Time point: recipient sample about 28 days before transplant, after cytoreduction. Some clones are missing from TCRdb's copy, which holds only in-frame ones; the method was immunoSEQ multiplex PCR. Seen here are 75,000 to 95,000 clones, about 96% observed once, and the top ten hold 1.5% to 2%. Material: peripheral blood mononuclear cells, obtained before stem cell transplant. Every receptor here comes from a woman aged 45 to 65 with acute myeloid leukemia. Some clones in this sample may be carry-over from other donors' samples.

This clone was observed once. J is TRBJ1-1 and V is TRBV7-8; D is uncertain. The germline gives CDR1 SGHVS, CDR2 FQNEAQ. The CDR3 consists of 12 residues. Trimming removed 5 bases at V and 11 bases at J, with 15 bases between. CDR3 region: CASSPSWGAAFF. The DNA of the CDR3 is TGTGCCAGCAGCCCCTCTTGGGGTGCGGCTTTCTTT.

V gene TRBV7-2 combines with J gene TRBJ2-5, with 8 bases aligning to TRBD2. After removal of 1 base from V and 5 bases from J, the junction contained 3 bases not matched to a gene. This CDR3 has 14 amino acids. The germline V gene encodes CDR1 SGHTA and CDR2 FQGNSA. The CDR3 region is CASSLDRGGETQYF. In DNA, the CDR3 is TGTGCCAGCAGCTTAGATCGGGGGGGGGAGACCCAGTACTTC.

V usage is TRBV27 and J usage is TRBJ1-2; D gene uncertain. CDR3 length: 13 amino acids. Trimming shortened V by 3 bases and J by 5 bases, and 10 bases separated the two germline ends. CDR1 and CDR2 from the germline V gene are MNHEY and SMNVEV (reference sequence). The CDR3 nucleotides read TGTGCCAGCAGTTTTGGGCTCCTTTATGGCTACACCTTC. Amino acid sequence: CASSFGLLYGYTF.

The chain is built from TRBV28 and TRBJ2-7; D uncertain. V shed 8 bases and J shed 10 bases, with 12 bases lying between them. The CDR3 length is 10 residues. The V gene's germline CDR1 is MDHEN and CDR2 SYDVKM. CDR3 bases: TGTGCCAGCGGACCTACGGGTCAGTACTTC. It encodes CASGPTGQYF.

Turning to this clone: Other DNA sequences in this sample translate to the same CDR3. This chain joins TRBV4-2 and TRBJ1-3; no definite D call. The CDR3 runs to 16 residues. The V gene's germline CDR1 is LGHNA and CDR2 YNFKEQ. V was cut by 0 bases and J by 0 bases, with 9 bases left in between. CDR3 nucleotides: TGTGCCAGCAGCCAAGATCCCGGTCTCTCTGGAAACACCATATATTTT. Protein: CASSQDPGLSGNTIYF.

This clone is a singleton in its sample. The chain has TRBV19 and TRBJ2-7; 7 bases line up with TRBD2. The CDR3 consists of 14 residues. The germline V gene encodes CDR1 LNHDA and CDR2 SQIVND (reference sequence). The J segment lost 2 bases and the V segment lost 5 bases, leaving 6 bases of the junction unmatched. The CDR3 DNA reads as TGTGCCAGTAGTGCACTAGCGAATACCTACGAGCAGTACTTC. Amino acids: CASSALANTYEQYF.

The rearrangement joins TRBV11-2 to TRBJ2-3, with D hard to call. Between the trimmed V and J ends, which lost 4 bases and 7 bases, there was a span of 9 bases. Germline V gene lookup returns CDR1 SGHAT and CDR2 FQNNGV. The CDR3 runs 12 residues. In DNA, the CDR3 is TGTGCCAGCAGCTCTCTAGGGTATACGCAGTATTTT. Translating it yields CASSSLGYTQYF.

V and J are TRBV28 and TRBJ1-4; D unclear. From germline, CDR1 is MDHEN and CDR2 SYDVKM. V lost 9 bases, J lost 5 bases, and 10 bases lay in between. The CDR3 has 12 amino acids. CDR3 sequence (DNA): TGTGCCAGTAGACGCCTGAATGAAAAACTGTTTTTT. It is translated as CASRRLNEKLFF.

V gene TRBV29-1 combines with J gene TRBJ1-5; 8 bases fit TRBD1. J was trimmed by 7 bases and V by 4 bases; bases with no gene match: 9. Germline lookup yields CDR1 SQVTM and CDR2 ANQGSEA. The CDR3 consists of 14 residues. For the CDR3, the DNA is TGCAGCGTTGCGGTGACAGGGGAGGAGCAGCCCCAGCATTTT. Its protein product is CSVAVTGEEQPQHF.

The rearrangement joins TRBV6-6 to TRBJ1-5; TRBD1 aligns across 7 bases. With 6 bases clipped from V and 5 bases from J, the junction kept 7 bases outside the gene matches. The V gene's germline CDR1 is MNHNY and CDR2 SVGAGI (reference sequence). The CDR3 loop spans 14 amino acids. CDR3 in amino acids: CASRALTGDQPQHF. DNA of the CDR3: TGTGCCAGCAGAGCTCTAACAGGGGATCAGCCCCAGCATTTT.

The chain employs TRBV7-8 and TRBJ2-6; no firm D call. Germline-derived CDR1 and CDR2 are SGHVS and FQNEAQ. CDR3 length: 17 amino acids. V gave up 1 base and J gave up 0 bases, with 10 bases separating them. The chain's CDR3 is CASSLEFGISGANVLTF. The CDR3 DNA follows: TGTGCCAGCAGCTTAGAGTTCGGAATCTCTGGGGCCAACGTCCTGACTTTC.

The J gene is TRBJ1-4, the V gene TRBV10-1, with D unclear. V lost 0 bases, J lost 2 bases, and 16 bases lay in between. From germline, CDR1 is WNHNN and CDR2 SYGVQD (reference sequence). This CDR3 region has 18 residues. CDR3 nucleotide sequence: TGCGCCAGCAGTGAGTCGAGAGTGCACCGAGGGACTAATGAAAAACTGTTTTTT. It translates to CASSESRVHRGTNEKLFF.

This clone was found once. The CDR3: CAWSGTQGGLQETQYF. The CDR3 DNA sequence: TGTGCCTGGAGTGGGACCCAGGGGGGCCTACAAGAGACCCAGTACTTC. This chain joins TRBV30 and TRBJ2-5; TRBD1 is a possible D gene (7 bases). CDR3 length: 16 residues. Trimming took off 1 base at V and 2 bases at J, with 17 bases between the two ends. Germline CDR1 and CDR2: GTSNPN and SVGIG (reference sequence).

The rearrangement joins TRBV6-5 to TRBJ2-3; tentatively, D is TRBD2 (5 bases). This CDR3 region has 14 residues. CDR1 and CDR2 (germline): MNHEY, SVGAGI. Trimming shortened V by 6 bases and J by 6 bases, and 16 bases separated the two germline ends. The DNA of the CDR3 is TGTGCCAGCAGGGCTTGGACTCAAGGGGATACGCAGTATTTT. This translates into CASRAWTQGDTQYF.

The chain recombines TRBV2 with TRBJ1-6; 8 bases map to TRBD1. J was trimmed by 9 bases and V by 6 bases; bases with no gene match: 7. Germline V gene data show CDR1 as SNHLY and CDR2 as FYNNEI. This CDR3 contains 14 residues. The chain's CDR3 is CASSADRGFSPLHF. CDR3 sequence (DNA): TGTGCCAGCAGCGCCGACAGGGGTTTTTCACCCCTCCACTTT.